This T cell receptor beta chain originates from a study of shared clonotypes between healthy human individuals. With V trimmed by 4 bases and J by 0 bases, 5 bases remained unmatched. The CDR3 extends over 16 amino acids. Germline-derived CDR1 and CDR2 are SGDLS and YYNGEE. Findings and limits, study-wide: Owing to a small donor count, the genetic and exposure-history diversity represented was limited.

As concerns this clone: Antigen specificity is unknown.

Samples underwent the assay at deep level. The assay was immunoSEQ multiplex PCR, and TCRdb's table has in-frame clones only and misses some. The table records a few million clones, approximately 92% of them present only once. Positive CCR7 selection of CD45RO-negative cells yielded the naive CD8 cells, and terminally differentiated effector memory CD45RA+ cells were excluded. The J gene is TRBJ2-1, the V gene TRBV9; 9 bases match TRBD1. The receptor's source is a man younger than 30 in good health. Some clones in this sample may be carry-over from other donors' samples. Material for sequencing was naive CD8+ T cells from PBMCs. The CDR3 DNA reads TGTGCCAGCAGCCCTAGACAGGGGGTCTCCTACAATGAGCAGTTCTTC. Protein: CASSPRQGVSYNEQFF. The full variable domain, with the rest looked up from reference TRBV9 and TRBJ2-1, is DSGVTQTPKHLITATGQRVTLRCSPRSGDLSVYWYQQSLDQGLQFLIQYYNGEERAKGNILERFSAQQFPDLHSELNLSSLELGDSALYFCASSPRQGVSYNEQFFGPGTRLTVL.